This is a list of T cell receptor beta chains from one sample in a study of immune cell composition in non-small cell lung cancer. The protocol was immunoSEQ multiplex PCR, while the TCRdb copy is restricted to in-frame clones and leaves out a portion. The top ten clones hold 14% of a sample with about 13,000 clones, approximately 70% of them seen once. Sequences were obtained from lung tumor tissue. These receptors were obtained from a human donor with non-small cell lung cancer. Both conserved end residues are part of each CDR3. D genes are given only for firm matches. For some rows the clone size is stated as once, few or many, or as a class when expanded; others skip it.

d_gene	j_gene	v_gene	abundance	CDR3nt	CDR3aa
.	TRBJ2-2	TRBV19	.	TGTGCCAGTAGCCCCCCGGTCCCTTGGACCGGGGAGCTGTTTTTT	CASSPPVPWTGELFF
.	TRBJ1-5	TRBV27	.	TGTGCCAGCAGTTTATTACATAGCAATCAGCCCCAGCATTTT	CASSLLHSNQPQHF
TRBD1	TRBJ2-5	TRBV7-2	.	TGTGCCAGCAGCCGGACAGGGACGCCCGGGAAAGAGACCCAGTACTTC	CASSRTGTPGKETQYF
TRBD2	TRBJ2-5	TRBV7-9	.	TGTGCCAGCAGCTCCGGGAGGGCCTTGGAGACCCAGTACTTC	CASSSGRALETQYF
.	TRBJ1-1	TRBV28	.	TGTGCCAGCAGATACACCAGGGGCGTGAACACTGAAGCTTTCTTT	CASRYTRGVNTEAFF
TRBD1	TRBJ2-2	TRBV28	medium-sized	TGTGCCAGCACCTTTACCCGGGACAGGGGTGTCACCGGGGAGCTGTTTTTT	CASTFTRDRGVTGELFF
TRBD1	TRBJ2-5	TRBV19	few	TGTGCCAGTAGTCTCCGGACAGGGGGCCGTAAAGAGACCCAGTACTTC	CASSLRTGGRKETQYF
TRBD2	TRBJ2-5	TRBV7-2	.	TGTGCCAGCAGCCCCCAACTTACACTAGCGGGAGGTCGGGAGACCCAGTACTTC	CASSPQLTLAGGRETQYF
.	TRBJ1-1	TRBV6-6	once	TGTGCCAGCAGTCTCGGACATCCCACTGAAGCTTTCTTT	CASSLGHPTEAFF
.	TRBJ1-5	TRBV28	.	TGTGCCAGCAGTTCCCCCGCAGGGGCAGGGCGTGGTCAGCCCCAGCATTTT	CASSSPAGAGRGQPQHF
.	TRBJ1-6	TRBV27	once	TGTGCCAGCAGTCGGGGAGGGGGGGAGGGTGGTTCACCCCTCCACTTT	CASSRGGGEGGSPLHF